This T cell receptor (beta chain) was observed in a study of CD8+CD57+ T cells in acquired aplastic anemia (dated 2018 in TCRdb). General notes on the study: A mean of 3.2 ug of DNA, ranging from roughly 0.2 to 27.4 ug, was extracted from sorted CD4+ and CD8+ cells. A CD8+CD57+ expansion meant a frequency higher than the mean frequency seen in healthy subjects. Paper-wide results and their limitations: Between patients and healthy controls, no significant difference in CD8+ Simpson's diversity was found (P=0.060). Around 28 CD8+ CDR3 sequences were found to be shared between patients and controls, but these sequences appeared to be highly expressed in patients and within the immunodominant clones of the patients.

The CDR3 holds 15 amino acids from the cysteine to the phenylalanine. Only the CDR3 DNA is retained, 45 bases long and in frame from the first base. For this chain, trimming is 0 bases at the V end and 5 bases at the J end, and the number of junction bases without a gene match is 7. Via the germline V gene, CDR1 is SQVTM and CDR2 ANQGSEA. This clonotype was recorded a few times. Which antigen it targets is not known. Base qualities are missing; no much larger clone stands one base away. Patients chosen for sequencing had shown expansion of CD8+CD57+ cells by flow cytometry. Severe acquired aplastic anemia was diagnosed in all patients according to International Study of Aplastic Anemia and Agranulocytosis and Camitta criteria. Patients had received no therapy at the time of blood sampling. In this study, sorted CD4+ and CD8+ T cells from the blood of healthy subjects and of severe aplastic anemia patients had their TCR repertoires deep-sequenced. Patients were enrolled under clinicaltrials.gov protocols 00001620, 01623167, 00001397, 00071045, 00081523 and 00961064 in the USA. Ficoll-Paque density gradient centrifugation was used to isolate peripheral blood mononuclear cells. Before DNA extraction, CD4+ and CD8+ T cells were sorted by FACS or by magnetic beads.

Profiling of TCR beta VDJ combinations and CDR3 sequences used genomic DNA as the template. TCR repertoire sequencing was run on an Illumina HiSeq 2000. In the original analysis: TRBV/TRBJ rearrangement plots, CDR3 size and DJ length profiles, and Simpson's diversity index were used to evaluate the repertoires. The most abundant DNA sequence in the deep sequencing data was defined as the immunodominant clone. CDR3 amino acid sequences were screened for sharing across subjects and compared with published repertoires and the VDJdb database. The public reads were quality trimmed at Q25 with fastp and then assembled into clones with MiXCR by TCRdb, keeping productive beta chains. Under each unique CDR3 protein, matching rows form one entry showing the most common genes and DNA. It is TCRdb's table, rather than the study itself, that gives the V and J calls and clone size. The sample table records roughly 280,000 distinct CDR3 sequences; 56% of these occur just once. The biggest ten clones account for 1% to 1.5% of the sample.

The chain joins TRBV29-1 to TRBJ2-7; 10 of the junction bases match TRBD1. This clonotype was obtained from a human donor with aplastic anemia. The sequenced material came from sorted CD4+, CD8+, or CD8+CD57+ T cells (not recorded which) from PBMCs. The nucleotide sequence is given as TGCAGCGTTGAAGATCTGGGGACAGGGGTCCACGAGCAGTACTTC. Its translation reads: CSVEDLGTGVHEQYF.